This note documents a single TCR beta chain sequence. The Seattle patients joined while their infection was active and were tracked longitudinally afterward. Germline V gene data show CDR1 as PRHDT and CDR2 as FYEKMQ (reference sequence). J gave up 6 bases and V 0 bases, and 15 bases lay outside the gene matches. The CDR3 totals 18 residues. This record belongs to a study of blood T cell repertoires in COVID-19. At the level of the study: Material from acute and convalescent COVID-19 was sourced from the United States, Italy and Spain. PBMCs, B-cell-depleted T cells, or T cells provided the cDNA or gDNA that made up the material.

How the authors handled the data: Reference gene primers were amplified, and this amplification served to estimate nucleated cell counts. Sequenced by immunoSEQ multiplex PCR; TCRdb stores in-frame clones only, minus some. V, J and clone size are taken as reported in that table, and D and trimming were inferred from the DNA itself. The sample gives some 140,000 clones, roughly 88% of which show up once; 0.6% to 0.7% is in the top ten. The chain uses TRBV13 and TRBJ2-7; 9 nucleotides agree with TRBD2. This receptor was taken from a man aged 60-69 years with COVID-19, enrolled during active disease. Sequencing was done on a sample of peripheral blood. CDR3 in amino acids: CASSLGPMGNAGGGEQYF. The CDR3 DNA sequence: TGTGCCAGCAGCTTAGGCCCTATGGGGAACGCGGGAGGGGGCGAGCAGTACTTC.